The clone carrying this T cell receptor beta chain was seen many times. Researchers made TCR cDNA using 5'RACE template switching, and this step added a universal primer site and UMIs. MiXCR was run by TCRdb on the 5' RACE reads, yielding one entry per CDR3 protein. The table records 300,000 to 350,000 distinct CDR3 sequences, 3% to 4.5% of them present only once. Germline V gene lookup returns CDR1 KGHSH and CDR2 LQKENI. Trimming left V 1 base short and J 0 bases short, with 12 bases between. The CDR3 sequence is 16 residues long. This sample is drawn from a study of T cells after yellow fever vaccination.

Sequences were derived from PBMCs, sampled 5 days after the yellow fever booster vaccination. The rearrangement joins TRBV18 to TRBJ1-1, with a weak D call TRBD1 (5 bases). The sequence came from a man aged 18 to 30 who received the YFV17D yellow fever vaccine. The CDR3 DNA follows: TGTGCCAGCTCACCACGGGGCAGTAGGGTGAACACTGAAGCTTTCTTT. Its translation is CASSPRGSRVNTEAFF.